This T cell receptor beta chain was recorded in a study of T-cell memory formation after mild COVID-19. Study details: TCR clusters were mostly donor specific. Whole-study findings and limits: Clones that contracted from day 15 to 85 had balanced CD4/CD8; later expanders were CD4+ biased. Nothing showed for sure that second-wave clones peaking on day 37 were SARS-CoV-2 specific.

The germline V gene has CDR1 LGHNA and CDR2 YSLEER. V trimming: 4 bases; J trimming: 5 bases; junction bases outside the gene matches: 8. The CDR3 is 15 amino acids. About this clonotype itself: What it recognizes is unknown.

One entry per CDR3 protein, called by TCRdb with MiXCR from the 5' RACE reads. The sample includes 150,000 to 200,000 distinct CDR3 sequences, approximately 17% of them seen just once. Sequenced sample: PBMCs or a T cell subset sorted from them (not recorded which). The chain employs TRBV4-3 and TRBJ2-3; 8 bases fit TRBD2. The receptor comes from a man aged 18 to 30 who had mild COVID-19 (a few samples of this study predate the infection). Cell type and time point are not known. The CDR3, as DNA: TGCGCCAGCAGCCCTTACGGGGGGGCCGTAGATACGCAGTATTTT. Amino acid sequence: CASSPYGGAVDTQYF.